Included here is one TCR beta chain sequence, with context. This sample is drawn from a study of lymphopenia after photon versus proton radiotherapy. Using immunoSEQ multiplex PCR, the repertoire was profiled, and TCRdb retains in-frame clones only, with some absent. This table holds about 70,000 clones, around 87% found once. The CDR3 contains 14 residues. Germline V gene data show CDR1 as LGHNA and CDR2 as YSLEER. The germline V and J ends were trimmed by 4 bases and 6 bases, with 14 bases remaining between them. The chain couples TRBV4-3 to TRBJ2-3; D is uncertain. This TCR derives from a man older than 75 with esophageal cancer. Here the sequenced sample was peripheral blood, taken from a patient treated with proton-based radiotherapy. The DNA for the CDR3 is TGCGCCAGCAGCCGACGGGCGCCGGAGGATACGCAGTATTTT. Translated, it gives CASSRRAPEDTQYF.